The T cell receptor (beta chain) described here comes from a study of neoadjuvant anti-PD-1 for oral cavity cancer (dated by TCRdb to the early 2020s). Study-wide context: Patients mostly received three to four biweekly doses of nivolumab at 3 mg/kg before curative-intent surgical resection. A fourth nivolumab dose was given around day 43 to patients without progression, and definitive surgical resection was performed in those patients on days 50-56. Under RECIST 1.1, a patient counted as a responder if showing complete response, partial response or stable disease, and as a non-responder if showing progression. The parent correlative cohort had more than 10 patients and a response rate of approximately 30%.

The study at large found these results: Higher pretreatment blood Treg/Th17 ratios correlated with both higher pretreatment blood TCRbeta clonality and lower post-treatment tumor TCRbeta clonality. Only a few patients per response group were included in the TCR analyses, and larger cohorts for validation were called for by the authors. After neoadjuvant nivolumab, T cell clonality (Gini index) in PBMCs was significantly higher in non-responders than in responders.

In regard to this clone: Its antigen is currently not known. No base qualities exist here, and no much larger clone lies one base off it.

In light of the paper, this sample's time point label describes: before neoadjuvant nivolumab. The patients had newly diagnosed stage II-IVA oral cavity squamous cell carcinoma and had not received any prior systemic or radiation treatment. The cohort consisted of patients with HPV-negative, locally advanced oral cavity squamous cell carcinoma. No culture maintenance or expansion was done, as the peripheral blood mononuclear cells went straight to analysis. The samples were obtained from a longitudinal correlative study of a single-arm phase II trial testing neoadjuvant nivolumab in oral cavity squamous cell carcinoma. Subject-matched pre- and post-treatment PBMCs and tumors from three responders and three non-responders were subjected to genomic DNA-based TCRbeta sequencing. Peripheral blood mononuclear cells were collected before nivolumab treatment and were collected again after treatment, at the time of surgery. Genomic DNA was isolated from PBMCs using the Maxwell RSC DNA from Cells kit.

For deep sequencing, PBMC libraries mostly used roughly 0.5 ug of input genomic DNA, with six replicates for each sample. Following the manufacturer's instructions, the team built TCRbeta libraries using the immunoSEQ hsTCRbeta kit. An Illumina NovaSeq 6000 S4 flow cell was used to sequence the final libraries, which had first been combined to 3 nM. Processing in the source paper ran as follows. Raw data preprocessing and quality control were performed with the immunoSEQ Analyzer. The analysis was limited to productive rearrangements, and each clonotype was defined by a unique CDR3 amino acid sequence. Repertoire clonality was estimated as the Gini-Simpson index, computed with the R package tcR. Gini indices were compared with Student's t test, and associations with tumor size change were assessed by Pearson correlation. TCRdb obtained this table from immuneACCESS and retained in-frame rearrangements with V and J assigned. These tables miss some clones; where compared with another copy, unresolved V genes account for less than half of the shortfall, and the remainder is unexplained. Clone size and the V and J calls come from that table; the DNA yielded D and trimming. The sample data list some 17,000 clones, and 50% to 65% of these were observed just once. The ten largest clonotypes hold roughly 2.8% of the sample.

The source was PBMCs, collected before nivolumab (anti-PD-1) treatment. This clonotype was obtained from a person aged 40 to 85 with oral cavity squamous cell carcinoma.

Here the CDR3 is given as CASSFATGGRETQYF. The nucleotides are TGTGCCAGCAGCTTTGCGACAGGGGGCCGGGAGACCCAGTACTTC. The chain joins TRBV7-9 to TRBJ2-5; 10 bases in the junction line up with TRBD1. From the cysteine through the phenylalanine, the CDR3 covers 15 amino acids. CDR3 DNA only is kept here, 45 bases in frame from base 1. V lost 3 bases and J lost 5 bases, and the count of bases not matched to a germline gene is 6. CDR1 SEHNR and CDR2 FQNEAQ were looked up in the germline V gene (reference sequence).